The rows below give T cell receptor beta chains drawn from one sample of a study of blood T cells in healthy people across ages. TCRdb itself ran the 5' RACE reads through MiXCR, one entry per CDR3 protein. The repertoire includes over 600,000 distinct CDR3 sequences, around 38% of them detected once, and 25% to 35% sits in the top ten. The specimen sequenced was blood. Every receptor here comes from a man older than 75 in good health. Both conserved end residues are part of each CDR3. Each record gives: clone size, V gene, D gene, J gene, CDR3 protein, CDR3 DNA. The D gene is left open where the match is weak. A clone size is listed for some rows: how often the clone was seen (once, few, many), or a class if it is expanded.

NA,TRBV6-5,NA,TRBJ1-4,CASSPLRRLTNEKLFF,TGTGCCAGCAGTCCCTTGAGGAGGCTAACTAATGAAAAACTGTTTTTT
many,TRBV12-5,TRBD2,TRBJ2-3,CASGPGTSGYSTDTQYF,TGTGCTAGTGGTCCTGGGACTAGCGGGTATAGCACAGATACGCAGTATTTT
few,TRBV14,NA,TRBJ2-7,CASSPWAIGNNYEQYF,TGTGCCAGCAGCCCGTGGGCCATTGGGAATAACTACGAGCAGTACTTC
NA,TRBV20-1,NA,TRBJ1-1,CSVPGNTEAFF,TGCAGTGTTCCCGGGAACACTGAAGCTTTCTTT
NA,TRBV24-1,TRBD2,TRBJ2-3,CATSSLSGTSGWTDTQYF,TGTGCCACCAGTTCCTTGTCCGGGACTAGCGGGTGGACAGATACGCAGTATTTT
few,TRBV27,TRBD1,TRBJ1-1,CASSLDRVLSTEAFF,TGTGCCAGCAGTTTAGACAGGGTGTTGAGCACTGAAGCTTTCTTT
NA,TRBV11-2,NA,TRBJ2-2,CASSAPSNTGELFF,TGTGCCAGCAGCGCCCCTAGCAACACCGGGGAGCTGTTTTTT
NA,TRBV12-3/TRBV12-4,NA,TRBJ1-2,CASSLRERGVGYTF,TGTGCCAGCAGTTTAAGGGAAAGAGGGGTTGGCTACACCTTC
many,TRBV4-2,NA,TRBJ2-7,CASSLSRTMVEQYF,TGTGCCAGCAGCTTGAGTCGGACTATGGTCGAGCAGTACTTC
few,TRBV4-2,NA,TRBJ2-1,CATGLGNEQFF,TGTGCCACCGGGCTTGGCAATGAGCAGTTCTTC
NA,TRBV18,NA,TRBJ2-3,CASSLTMDSPSTDTQYF,TGTGCCAGCTCACTCACAATGGACAGTCCTAGCACAGATACGCAGTATTTT
few,TRBV12-3/TRBV12-4,NA,TRBJ2-1,CASRSGTQVNEQFF,TGTGCCAGCAGGTCCGGGACACAAGTCAATGAGCAGTTCTTC
many,TRBV7-2,TRBD2,TRBJ2-7,CASSPQRTSGSSYEQYF,TGTGCCAGCAGCCCCCAGCGAACTAGCGGGAGTTCCTACGAGCAGTACTTC
few,TRBV25-1,NA,TRBJ1-1,CASRGGMNTEAFF,TGTGCCAGCCGAGGGGGGATGAACACTGAAGCTTTCTTT
few,TRBV4-1,TRBD2,TRBJ2-3,CASSQTAGGTADTQYF,TGCGCCAGCAGCCAAACGGCGGGGGGCACGGCAGATACGCAGTATTTT
NA,TRBV20-1,NA,TRBJ2-5,CSASPDPQYF,TGCAGTGCCAGTCCCGACCCCCAGTACTTC
NA,TRBV3-1,NA,TRBJ1-4,CASSQPGASGKLFF,TGTGCCAGCAGCCAACCCGGGGCTTCCGGAAAACTGTTTTTT
NA,TRBV10-1,NA,TRBJ2-6,CASSESRSSGANVLTF,TGCGCCAGCAGTGAATCTCGCTCCTCTGGGGCCAACGTCCTGACTTTC
NA,TRBV20-1,NA,TRBJ2-7,CSARDRPGGLYEQYF,TGCAGTGCTAGAGACCGGCCAGGAGGCCTGTACGAGCAGTACTTC
NA,TRBV7-2,NA,TRBJ1-2,CASSSFADGYTF,TGTGCCAGCAGCTCATTCGCGGATGGCTACACCTTC
NA,TRBV6-2/TRBV6-3,TRBD2,TRBJ2-4,CASSTPGLAGAALAKNIQYF,TGTGCCAGCAGTACCCCGGGACTAGCGGGCGCAGCCTTAGCCAAAAACATTCAGTACTTC
many,TRBV29-1,TRBD2,TRBJ2-1,CSVELEAGVWDEQFF,TGCAGCGTTGAGTTGGAAGCGGGAGTCTGGGATGAGCAGTTCTTC
NA,TRBV7-2,TRBD2,TRBJ2-5,CASSPSGGRDEQYF,TGTGCCAGCAGTCCTAGCGGGGGCCGGGATGAGCAGTACTTC
NA,TRBV24-1,TRBD1,TRBJ2-4,CATSDAGQGLAKNIQYF,TGTGCCACCAGTGACGCCGGACAGGGGCTAGCCAAAAACATTCAGTACTTC
NA,TRBV5-1,NA,TRBJ2-6,CASSLTSDSPGANVLTF,TGCGCCAGCAGCCTGACTTCGGACAGCCCTGGGGCCAACGTCCTGACTTTC
few,TRBV3-1,TRBD2,TRBJ2-7,CASSQGLAGRYEQYF,TGTGCCAGCAGCCAGGGACTAGCGGGACGCTACGAGCAGTACTTC
NA,TRBV7-2,TRBD2,TRBJ2-1,CASSSVTSGSYNEQFF,TGTGCCAGCAGCTCGGTGACTAGCGGGAGTTACAATGAGCAGTTCTTC
NA,TRBV6-2/TRBV6-3,TRBD2,TRBJ2-4,CASSKWSSGRTLLLEQYF,TGTGCCAGCAGTAAATGGAGTAGCGGGAGGACTTTGCTGTTGGAGCAGTACTTC
NA,TRBV4-3,NA,TRBJ2-2,CASSQGVTGELFF,TGCGCCAGCAGCCAAGGTGTCACCGGGGAGCTGTTTTTT
once,TRBV12-3/TRBV12-4,TRBD2,TRBJ2-1,CASGATAGEETQFF,TGTGCCAGCGGGGCGACCGCGGGGGAAGAGACCCAGTTCTTC
many,TRBV24-1,NA,TRBJ2-5,CATSDFADSRETQYF,TGTGCCACCAGTGATTTTGCCGACAGTCGAGAGACCCAGTACTTC
NA,TRBV29-1,NA,TRBJ2-1,CSASPGGSYNEQFF,TGCAGCGCCTCCCCTGGGGGCTCCTACAATGAGCAGTTCTTC
NA,TRBV27,NA,TRBJ2-4,CASSGGGSGKNVQYF,TGTGCCAGCAGTGGAGGGGGGTCAGGCAAAAACGTTCAGTACTTC
NA,TRBV6-4,NA,TRBJ1-2,CASSDQGRGTSGYTF,TGTGCCAGCAGTGACCAGGGACGGGGAACGTCTGGCTACACCTTC
NA,TRBV7-2,NA,TRBJ2-6,CASSLGDNPGVNVLTF,TGTGCCAGCAGCCTGGGGGATAATCCTGGGGTCAACGTCCTGACTTTC
many,TRBV7-2,TRBD2,TRBJ2-3,CASSSSGKVADTQYF,TGTGCCAGCAGCTCTAGCGGGAAGGTTGCAGATACGCAGTATTTT
NA,TRBV7-8,NA,TRBJ2-5,CACSLAVQETQYF,TGTGCCTGCAGCTTAGCAGTTCAAGAGACCCAGTACTTC
few,TRBV14,NA,TRBJ2-7,CASSHEDYEQYF,TGTGCCAGCAGCCATGAGGACTACGAGCAGTACTTC
NA,TRBV7-8,NA,TRBJ2-2,CASSPGRGNTGELFF,TGTGCCAGCAGCCCAGGCAGGGGGAACACCGGGGAGCTGTTTTTT